Sequencing of this T cell receptor (beta chain) was carried out in a study of beta chain features in type 1 diabetes (dated by TCRdb to the late 2010s). With regard to the full study: Mean age, gender distribution, total cell number and subset yield were not different between patients and healthy donors. In the study, TCRB repertoires of sorted circulating CD4+ T cell subsets from recently diagnosed type 1 diabetes patients were compared with those of matched healthy donors. Across all samples, about 110 million sorted cells were examined, and cell number per subset correlated strongly with RNA yield. Naive and central memory subsets were obtained from all 30 or so donors, but regulatory and stem cell-like memory subsets were isolated from only 8 patients and roughly 8 healthy donors.

The entire isolated RNA was reverse transcribed using the High Capacity cDNA Reverse Transcription Kit, and thus expressed TCRB transcripts were sequenced. Deep immunoSEQ sequencing was applied to naive, central memory and regulatory T cell samples, giving an average of roughly 3.5 million total reads per sample. After sorted cells were lysed in RLT buffer, RNA was extracted with DNase-treated RNeasy Micro or Mini kits, with the choice depending on cell number. To prevent cross-contamination, every cell subset was processed on its own, while patient and healthy donor samples were processed together. The immunoSEQ multiplex PCR was used to amplify TCRB sequences from cDNA, yielding 87-bp fragments that span the CDR3 region. The amplicons were sequenced using the Illumina HiSeq platform. The authors' analysis ran thus. PCR bias was corrected computationally using synthetic template baselines, and reads within Hamming distance 2 were collapsed, with unmergeable singletons discarded. Reads were aligned against IMGT to assign V, D and J genes, CDR3 length and insertions or deletions at six rearrangement sites. Clonotype counts were normalized to sorted cell number within each subset before computing true diversity and Gini coefficients with the tcR R package. The overlap coefficient, calculated on TCRB nucleotide sequences, was used to quantify repertoire sharing. Out-of-frame TCRB sequences from naive cells were analyzed as a proxy for the pre-selection repertoire. TCRdb took over this immuneACCESS table, retaining in-frame rearrangements with V and J assigned. Such tables are incomplete; in checked studies, under half of the missing clones stem from an unresolved V gene, and the remainder is unexplained. V, J and clone size derive from that table, while D and trimming were established from the DNA sequence. Within this sample are about 360,000 clones, with around an eighth of them counted one time only. 0.017% of the sample is taken by the ten largest.

CDR3 length: 13 amino acids, cysteine to phenylalanine. Only CDR3 DNA remains: 39 bases, in frame from the first base. Taken from the germline V gene, the CDR1 and CDR2 loops are KGHSH and LQKENI. V drops 8 bases and J drops 8 bases, leaving 18 bases in between. The research as a whole found: At VDJ recombination sites, patients with type 1 diabetes made fewer insertions and deleted more nucleotides, a pattern implying thymic rearrangement abnormalities. In all four CD4+ subsets, TCRB CDR3 length was moderately but significantly shorter in type 1 diabetes patients. Because cDNA was sequenced instead of genomic DNA, highly expressing activated cells could be over-represented, though the groups showed no difference in activation or CD3 levels. Shorter templates might have been favored by PCR, but patient and control samples were amplified and corrected together, so both groups would have been affected equally by any skew. Because the HLA sub-analyses included only small numbers of individuals, any influence of HLA type on TCRB rearrangement was left unresolved. Naive, central memory and regulatory TCRB repertoires appeared to be more similar among patients than among healthy donors.

In this sample, this clone turned up a few times. It lacks a known antigen. Base quality data are lacking; no much larger clone is found one base away. From each donor, a single peripheral blood sample of about 110 mL on average was drawn into heparinised tubes. A BD FACSAria II and a panel including CD45RO, CCR7, CD25, CD127, CD95 and CD27 were used to sort naive, central memory, regulatory and stem cell-like memory CD4+ T cells. A purity above 95% was achieved for all sorted populations. PBMCs were isolated right away by Lymphoprep density gradient centrifugation and were stained directly, without culture. So that batch effects would be minimized, each experiment stained and sorted samples in pairs, pairing one healthy donor with one patient.

Input material: naive CD4+ T cells from blood. What the cell subset or site label conveys for this sample: true naive CD4+ T cells. The chain is encoded by TRBV18 joined to TRBJ1-1; the best D guess is TRBD1, with 5 bases matching. This receptor was identified in a man between 18 and 35 years old in good health. The sequence in DNA is TGTGCCAGCGCTGGAGCGAGGGAGGGGGAAGCTTTCTTT. Translated, it reads CASAGAREGEAFF.